What follows describes a single T cell receptor beta chain. Its antigen remains unknown. The data were taken from a study of a mutant IDH1 vaccine in newly diagnosed glioma. The CDR3 contains 19 residues. The germline V gene encodes CDR1 LNHDA and CDR2 SQIVND (reference sequence). With V trimmed by 3 bases and J by 7 bases, 15 bases remained unmatched. The table came from immunoSEQ multiplex PCR; TCRdb's copy has only in-frame clones and leaves some out. Of about 82,000 clones in the sample, 75% to 85% are singletons; the top ten hold approximately 2.1%. Time point here: week 23, last vaccination. Vaccination used 300 ug of mutant IDH1 20-mer peptide per dose, with topical imiquimod.

The sequenced sample was PBMCs, obtained from a glioma patient whose treatment included an IDH1 peptide vaccine. This clonotype was sampled from a young man with glioma. Some clones in this sample may be carry-over from other donors' samples. The rearrangement links TRBV19 to TRBJ1-6; TRBD1 aligns across 10 bases. The CDR3 protein is CASSIQIVRPGQGNSPLHF. In DNA, the CDR3 is TGTGCCAGTAGTATTCAGATAGTCCGGCCGGGACAGGGGAATTCACCCCTCCACTTT.